A single sample is the source of the 19 T cell receptor beta chains below, sequenced in a study of cytomegalovirus exposure and HLA in healthy donors. With 60 Vbeta and 13 Jbeta primers, the PCR was carried out. TCRdb's table, derived via immunoSEQ multiplex PCR, lists solely in-frame clones and lacks some. The sample holds 150,000 or so clones, over 70% seen once. Specimen: PBMCs. These receptors came from a man under 40 in good health and CMV-seronegative.

This clone was found once. The V call is TRBV7-3, the J call TRBJ2-3; D is ambiguous. The V end lost 2 bases, the J end lost 6 bases, and 12 bases lay between the germline ends. The CDR3 is 14 residues long. Per the germline V gene, CDR1 is SGHTA and CDR2 is FQGTGA. The CDR3 DNA follows: TGTGCCAGCAGCTTATTGGGTCAGGCGGATACGCAGTATTTT. This codes for CASSLLGQADTQYF.

This clone has just one count. Other nucleotide sequences from this sample produce the same CDR3. V and J are TRBV7-2 and TRBJ2-5, with D possibly being TRBD1 (6 bases). Trimming stripped 1 base from V and 4 bases from J, with 7 bases between. The CDR3 is 13 residues long. The V gene's germline CDR1 is SGHTA and CDR2 FQGNSA. The CDR3 bases are TGTGCCAGCAGCTTAGTAGGGGGAGAGACCCAGTACTTC. It translates to CASSLVGGETQYF.

This chain links TRBV4-1 with TRBJ2-7, with 9 bases aligning to TRBD1. The germline gives CDR1 MGHRA, CDR2 YSYEKL. J lost 5 bases, V lost 3 bases, and 8 bases had no gene match. This CDR3 has 15 amino acids. The CDR3 DNA reads TGCGCCAGCAGCCAGCTACAGGGGGCGCGGGACGAGCAGTACTTC. Protein product: CASSQLQGARDEQYF.

The CDR3 bases are TGCGCCAGCAGCTTTCCGACGGGCAGCGGATCGAACACCGGGGAGCTGTTTTTT. Residues: CASSFPTGSGSNTGELFF. The J gene is TRBJ2-2, the V gene TRBV5-1, with a tentative D call TRBD2 (5 bases). CDR3 length: 18 amino acids. V gave up 2 bases and J gave up 0 bases, with 17 bases separating them. Germline lookup yields CDR1 SGHRS and CDR2 YFSETQ.

This chain joins TRBV5-1 and TRBJ2-1, with a tentative D call TRBD1 (5 bases). Trimming shortened V by 0 bases and J by 16 bases, and 14 bases separated the two germline ends. This CDR3 comprises 12 residues. Germline assignment: CDR1 SGHRS and CDR2 YFSETQ. The CDR3 coding sequence is TGCGCCAGCAGCTTGGAGAGTTTACAGGTTTTCTTC. Translation gives CASSLESLQVFF.

This clone was counted between two and nine times. The chain recombines TRBV2 with TRBJ1-3, with unresolved D. This CDR3 contains 11 residues. Per the germline V gene, CDR1 is SNHLY and CDR2 is FYNNEI. Trimming left V 10 bases short and J 8 bases short, with 12 bases between. DNA of the CDR3: TGTGCCACCAAAAAATTAGACACCATATATTTT. Translating gives CATKKLDTIYF.

Remarks on this clone: The junction differs from germline at one of its ends, possibly a read error. The V gene is TRBV7-9, the J gene TRBJ1-1; D unresolved. CDR3 length equals 13 residues. Germline V CDR1 and CDR2: SEHNR, FQNEAQ (reference sequence). CDR3 protein: CASSLDMNTEAFF. The DNA of the CDR3 is TGTGCCAGCAGTTTAGACATGAACACTGAAGCTTTCTTT. The complete variable domain, with remaining parts taken from reference TRBV7-9 and TRBJ1-1, reads DTGVSQNPRHKITKRGQNVTFRCDPISEHNRLYWYRQTLGQGPEFLTYFQNEAQLEKSRLLSDRFSAERPKGSFSTLEIQRTEQGDSAMYLCASSLDMNTEAFFGQGTRLTVV.

The genes are TRBV27 and TRBJ1-4; the match to TRBD1 covers 7 bases. From germline, CDR1 is MNHEY and CDR2 SMNVEV (reference sequence). CDR3 length equals 14 residues. The trim removed 3 bases at V and 8 bases at J, leaving 6 bases unmatched. DNA for the CDR3: TGTGCCAGCAGTTTGCAGGGGGAGGCCGAAAAACTGTTTTTT. Translating it yields CASSLQGEAEKLFF.

This clone was observed a handful of times. V usage is TRBV4-2 and J usage is TRBJ2-5; D not resolved. Germline V gene sequence: CDR1 LGHNA, CDR2 YNFKEQ. The CDR3 is 14 amino acids. Trimming took off 0 bases at V and 4 bases at J, with 9 bases between the two ends. CDR3 nucleotides: TGTGCCAGCAGCCAAGAGGCCAGAGGAGAGACCCAGTACTTC. Translating gives CASSQEARGETQYF.

The rearrangement links TRBV7-9 to TRBJ1-2; 7 bases map to TRBD1. Germline lookup yields CDR1 SEHNR and CDR2 FQNEAQ (reference sequence). Trimming cost V 6 bases and J 4 bases; bases outside gene matches: 8. The CDR3 is 14 residues long. The CDR3 protein is CASRPTGSSYGYTF. The CDR3 DNA reads as TGTGCCAGCAGACCGACAGGGTCTTCCTATGGCTACACCTTC.

This chain connects TRBV2 to TRBJ2-5, with 8 bases identical to TRBD2. The ends lost 11 bases at V and 4 bases at J; junction bases unmatched: 6. CDR3 size: 12 residues. The germline gives CDR1 SNHLY, CDR2 FYNNEI. In DNA, the CDR3 is TGTGCCTCCACCGGGGGGGGAGAGACCCAGTACTTC. Translated: CASTGGGETQYF.

The rearrangement links TRBV7-8 to TRBJ1-5, with 9 nucleotides matching TRBD1. The CDR3 consists of 19 residues. CDR1 SGHVS and CDR2 FQNEAQ come from the germline V gene. Trimming at V came to 1 base and at J to 0 bases, leaving 10 bases not matched to a gene. Here the CDR3 reads CASSLGAGQGEGSNQPQHF. CDR3 DNA sequence: TGTGCCAGCAGCTTAGGAGCGGGACAGGGAGAAGGTAGCAATCAGCCCCAGCATTTT.

V is TRBV5-1 and J is TRBJ1-5; D unresolved. Germline loops: CDR1 SGHRS, CDR2 YFSETQ. This CDR3 spans 16 amino acids. The germline V and J ends were trimmed by 0 bases and 1 base, with 11 bases remaining between them. The CDR3 protein is CASSLDVSGSNQPQHF. CDR3 nucleotide sequence: TGCGCCAGCAGCTTGGACGTTTCTGGCAGCAATCAGCCCCAGCATTTT.

The rearrangement joins TRBV28 to TRBJ2-1, with 10 bases identical to TRBD1. The CDR3 totals 14 residues. In germline, CDR1 is MDHEN, CDR2 SYDVKM. The junction had 2 bases not matched to a gene; V was cut back by 8 bases and J by 1 base. CDR3: CASGQGGSYNEQFF. The CDR3 nucleotides read TGTGCCAGCGGACAGGGGGGATCCTACAATGAGCAGTTCTTC.

V and J are TRBV7-6 and TRBJ1-5; 11 positions agree with TRBD1. CDR1 is SGHVS and CDR2 is FNYEAQ in the germline V gene. The CDR3 covers 15 residues. Trimming took 4 bases from V and 5 from J; bases not matched to a gene: 4. The DNA for the CDR3 is TGTGCCAGCAGCTCGGACAGGGGGCCGGATCAGCCCCAGCATTTT. This translates into CASSSDRGPDQPQHF. The complete variable domain, with remaining parts taken from reference TRBV7-6 and TRBJ1-5, reads GAGVSQSPRYKVTKRGQDVALRCDPISGHVSLYWYRQALGQGPEFLTYFNYEAQQDKSGLPNDRFSAERPEGSISTLTIQRTEQRDSAMYRCASSSDRGPDQPQHFGDGTRLSIL.

V usage is TRBV27 and J usage is TRBJ2-7; 8 positions match TRBD1. V lost 3 bases to trimming and J lost 1 base; unmatched junction nucleotides: 8. This CDR3 spans 16 amino acids. Per germline, CDR1 MNHEY and CDR2 SMNVEV (reference sequence). CDR3 protein: CASSFIQGARSYEQYF. The CDR3, as DNA: TGTGCCAGCAGTTTTATCCAGGGGGCGCGATCCTACGAGCAGTACTTC.

The chain links TRBV19 to TRBJ2-2; TRBD1 is a possible D gene (6 bases). V was clipped by 4 bases and J by 2 bases, with 11 bases between them. Germline CDR1 and CDR2: LNHDA and SQIVND (reference sequence). The CDR3 length is 15 residues. The CDR3 DNA reads as TGTGCCAGTAGTAGACAGGTTACCAACACCGGGGAGCTGTTTTTT. Protein: CASSRQVTNTGELFF.

This clone was counted only a few times. CDR3 residues: CASSLRQETQYF. CDR3 sequence (DNA): TGTGCCAGCAGCTTGCGCCAAGAGACCCAGTACTTC. The chain recombines TRBV7-6 with TRBJ2-5; D is unclear. The CDR3 extends over 12 amino acids. V shed 3 bases and J shed 1 base, with 3 bases lying between them. The germline V gene encodes CDR1 SGHVS and CDR2 FNYEAQ.

This clone occurred once. The chain is built from TRBV28 and TRBJ2-7; D is uncertain. Germline V gives CDR1 MDHEN, CDR2 SYDVKM. The CDR3 runs 11 residues. V dropped 8 bases and J dropped 5 bases, with 10 bases sitting between them. CDR3 coding DNA: TGTGCCAGCCGTCTAGGCGACGAGCAGTACTTC. Its protein is CASRLGDEQYF.